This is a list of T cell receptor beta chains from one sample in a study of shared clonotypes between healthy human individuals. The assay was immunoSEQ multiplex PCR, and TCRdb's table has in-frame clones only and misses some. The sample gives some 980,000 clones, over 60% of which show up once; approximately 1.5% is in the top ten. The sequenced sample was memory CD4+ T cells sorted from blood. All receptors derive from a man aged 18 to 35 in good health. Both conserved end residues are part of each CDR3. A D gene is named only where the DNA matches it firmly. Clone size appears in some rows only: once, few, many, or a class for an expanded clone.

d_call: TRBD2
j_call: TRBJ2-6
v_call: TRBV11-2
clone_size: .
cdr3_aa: CASSLAVLAGPGANVLTF
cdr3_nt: TGTGCCAGCAGCTTAGCTGTTCTAGCGGGACCTGGGGCCAACGTCCTGACTTTC

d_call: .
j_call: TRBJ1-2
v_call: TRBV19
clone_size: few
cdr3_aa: CASSIDSAYNYGYTF
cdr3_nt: TGTGCCAGTAGTATCGACAGCGCTTATAACTATGGCTACACCTTC

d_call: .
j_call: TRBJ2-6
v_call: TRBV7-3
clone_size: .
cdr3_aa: CASSLNSRGTSSGANVLTF
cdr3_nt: TGTGCCAGCAGCTTAAACTCACGTGGCACCTCCTCTGGGGCCAACGTCCTGACTTTC

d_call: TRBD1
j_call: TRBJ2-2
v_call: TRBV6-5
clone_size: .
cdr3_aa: CASSSGTGGNTGELFF
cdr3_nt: TGTGCCAGCAGTTCCGGGACAGGGGGAAACACCGGGGAGCTGTTTTTT

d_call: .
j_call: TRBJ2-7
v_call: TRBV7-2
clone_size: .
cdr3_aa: CASSLKPTGTYEQYF
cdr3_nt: TGTGCCAGCAGCCTTAAGCCGACGGGCACCTACGAGCAGTACTTC

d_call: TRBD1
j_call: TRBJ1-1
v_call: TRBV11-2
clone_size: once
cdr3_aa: CASSERTGATNTEAFF
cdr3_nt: TGTGCCAGCAGCGAGCGGACAGGGGCTACGAACACTGAAGCTTTCTTT

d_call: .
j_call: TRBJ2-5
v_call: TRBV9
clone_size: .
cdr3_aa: CASSPPSRRGETQYF
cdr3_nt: TGTGCCAGCAGTCCTCCGAGTAGGAGGGGTGAGACCCAGTACTTC

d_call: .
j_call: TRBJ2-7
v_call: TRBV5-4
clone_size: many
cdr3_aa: CASSLEGGDEQYF
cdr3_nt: TGTGCCAGCAGCTTGGAGGGGGGTGACGAGCAGTACTTC

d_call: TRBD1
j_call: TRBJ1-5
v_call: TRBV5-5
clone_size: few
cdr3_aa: CASSFGPGQGAFGQPQHF
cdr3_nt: TGTGCCAGCAGCTTTGGGCCGGGACAGGGGGCGTTCGGTCAGCCCCAGCATTTT

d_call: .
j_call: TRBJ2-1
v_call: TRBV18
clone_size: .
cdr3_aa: CASSSDNEQFF
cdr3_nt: TGTGCCAGCTCAAGCGACAATGAGCAGTTCTTC

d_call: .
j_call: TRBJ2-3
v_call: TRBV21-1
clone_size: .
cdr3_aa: CASSRRPSDSGSARGDTQYF
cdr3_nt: TGTGCCAGCAGCAGAAGGCCCTCCGATAGCGGGAGTGCGCGGGGGGATACGCAGTATTTT

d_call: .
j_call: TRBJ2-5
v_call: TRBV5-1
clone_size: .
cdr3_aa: CASGTGSETQYF
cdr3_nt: TGCGCCAGCGGAACAGGGTCAGAGACCCAGTACTTC

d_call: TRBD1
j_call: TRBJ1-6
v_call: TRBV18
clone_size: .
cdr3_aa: CASSPNQGENSPLHF
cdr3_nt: TGTGCCAGCTCACCGAATCAGGGGGAGAATTCACCCCTCCACTTT

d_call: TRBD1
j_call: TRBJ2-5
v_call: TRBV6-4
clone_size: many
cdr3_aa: CASSDGYRGPETQYF
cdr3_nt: TGTGCCAGCAGTGACGGGTACAGGGGGCCTGAGACCCAGTACTTC

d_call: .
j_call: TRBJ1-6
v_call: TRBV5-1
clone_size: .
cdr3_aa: CASSSDGLSSYNSPLHF
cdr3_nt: TGCGCCAGCAGCAGTGACGGCCTGAGCTCCTATAATTCACCCCTCCACTTT

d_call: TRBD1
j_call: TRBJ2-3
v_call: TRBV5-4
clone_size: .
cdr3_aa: CASSLGDRGTDTQYF
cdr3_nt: TGTGCCAGCAGCTTGGGTGACAGGGGCACAGATACGCAGTATTTT